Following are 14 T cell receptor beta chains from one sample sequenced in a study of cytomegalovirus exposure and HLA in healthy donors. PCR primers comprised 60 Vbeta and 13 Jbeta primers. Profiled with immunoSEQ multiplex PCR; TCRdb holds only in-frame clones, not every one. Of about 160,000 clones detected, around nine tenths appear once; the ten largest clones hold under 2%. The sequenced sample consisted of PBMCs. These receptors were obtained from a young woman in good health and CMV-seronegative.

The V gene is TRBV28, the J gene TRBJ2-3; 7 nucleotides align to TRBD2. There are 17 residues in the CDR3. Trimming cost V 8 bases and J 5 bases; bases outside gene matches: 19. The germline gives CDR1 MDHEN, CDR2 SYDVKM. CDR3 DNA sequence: TGTGCCAGCCCGAACCGAAGCGGGATCAAGAAGGGAGATACGCAGTATTTT. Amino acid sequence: CASPNRSGIKKGDTQYF.

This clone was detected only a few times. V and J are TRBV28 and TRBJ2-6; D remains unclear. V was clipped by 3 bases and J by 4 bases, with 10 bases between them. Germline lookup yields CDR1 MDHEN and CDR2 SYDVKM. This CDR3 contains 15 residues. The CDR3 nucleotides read TGTGCCAGCAGTTTCTCGGCGGTGGGGGCCAACGTCCTGACTTTC. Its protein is CASSFSAVGANVLTF.

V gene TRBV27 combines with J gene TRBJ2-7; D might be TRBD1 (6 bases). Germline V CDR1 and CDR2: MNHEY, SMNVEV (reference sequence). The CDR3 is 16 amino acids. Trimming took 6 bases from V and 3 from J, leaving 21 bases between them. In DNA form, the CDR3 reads TGTGCCAGCAGCCCCTCTACAGGGTCTTTGGTCTACGAGCAGTACTTC. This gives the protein CASSPSTGSLVYEQYF.

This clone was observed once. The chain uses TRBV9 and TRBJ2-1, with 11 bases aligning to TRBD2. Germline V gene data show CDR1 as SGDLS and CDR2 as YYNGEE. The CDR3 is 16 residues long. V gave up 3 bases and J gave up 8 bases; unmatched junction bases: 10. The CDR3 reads CASSASLLAGEYEQFF. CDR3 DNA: TGTGCCAGCAGCGCCTCACTACTAGCGGGAGAGTATGAGCAGTTCTTC.

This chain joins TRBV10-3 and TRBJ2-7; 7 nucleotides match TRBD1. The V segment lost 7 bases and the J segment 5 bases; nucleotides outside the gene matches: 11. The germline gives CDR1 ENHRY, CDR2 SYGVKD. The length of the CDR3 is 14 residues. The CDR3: CAIMDGQARHEQYF. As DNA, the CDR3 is TGTGCCATCATGGACGGACAGGCCCGTCACGAGCAGTACTTC.

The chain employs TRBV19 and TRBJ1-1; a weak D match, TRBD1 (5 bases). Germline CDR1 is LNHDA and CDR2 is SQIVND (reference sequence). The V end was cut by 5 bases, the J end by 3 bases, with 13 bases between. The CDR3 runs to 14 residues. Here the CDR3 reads CASSPRGWDTEAFF. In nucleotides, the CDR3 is TGTGCCAGTAGTCCTAGGGGTTGGGACACTGAAGCTTTCTTT.

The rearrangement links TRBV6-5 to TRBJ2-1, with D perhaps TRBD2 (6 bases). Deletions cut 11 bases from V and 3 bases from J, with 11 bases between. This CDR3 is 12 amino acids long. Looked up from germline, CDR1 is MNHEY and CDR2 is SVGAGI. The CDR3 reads CAARGNYNEQFF. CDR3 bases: TGTGCCGCGCGGGGCAACTACAATGAGCAGTTCTTC.

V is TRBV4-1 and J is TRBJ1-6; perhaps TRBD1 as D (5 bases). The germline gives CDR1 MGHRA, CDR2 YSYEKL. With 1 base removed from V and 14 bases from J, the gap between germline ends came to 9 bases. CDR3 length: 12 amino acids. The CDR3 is CASSQALGALHF. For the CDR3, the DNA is TGCGCCAGCAGCCAAGCCTTAGGGGCCCTCCACTTT.

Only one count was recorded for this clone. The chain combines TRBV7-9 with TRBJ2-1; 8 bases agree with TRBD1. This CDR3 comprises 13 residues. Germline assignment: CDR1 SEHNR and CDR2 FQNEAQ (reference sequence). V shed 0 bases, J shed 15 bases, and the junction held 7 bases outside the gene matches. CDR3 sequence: CASSLAIGQGLFF. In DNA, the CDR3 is TGTGCCAGCAGCTTAGCGATCGGACAGGGTTTGTTCTTC.

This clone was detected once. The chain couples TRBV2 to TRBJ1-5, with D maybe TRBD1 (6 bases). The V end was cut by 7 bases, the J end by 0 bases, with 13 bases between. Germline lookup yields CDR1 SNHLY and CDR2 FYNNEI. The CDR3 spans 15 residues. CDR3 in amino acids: CASTQGSYSNQPQHF. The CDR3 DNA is TGTGCCAGCACGCAGGGGAGTTATAGCAATCAGCCCCAGCATTTT.

CDR3 amino acids: CASSRVNTGELFF. The CDR3, as DNA: TGTGCCAGCTCCAGGGTGAACACCGGGGAGCTGTTTTTT. The J gene is TRBJ2-2, the V gene TRBV11-1, with D maybe TRBD1 (5 bases). Trimming took 8 bases from V and 1 from J, leaving 8 bases between them. Per the germline V gene, CDR1 is SGHAT and CDR2 is FQDESV (reference sequence). The CDR3 runs 13 residues.

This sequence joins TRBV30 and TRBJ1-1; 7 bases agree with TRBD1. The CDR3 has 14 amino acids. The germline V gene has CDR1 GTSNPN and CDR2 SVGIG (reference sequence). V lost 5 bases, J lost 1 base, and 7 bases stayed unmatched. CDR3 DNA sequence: TGTGCCTGGGTTACAGGGGACGGGAACACTGAAGCTTTCTTT. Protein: CAWVTGDGNTEAFF.

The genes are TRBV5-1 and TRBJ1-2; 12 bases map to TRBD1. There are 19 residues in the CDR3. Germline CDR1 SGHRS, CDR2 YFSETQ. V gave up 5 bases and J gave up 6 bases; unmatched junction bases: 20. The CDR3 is CASRHGRGTGGQPYNGYTF. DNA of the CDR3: TGCGCCAGCAGGCACGGGAGGGGGACAGGGGGCCAGCCCTACAATGGCTACACCTTC. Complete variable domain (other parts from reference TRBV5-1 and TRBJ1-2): KAGVTQTPRYLIKTRGQQVTLSCSPISGHRSVSWYQQTPGQGLQFLFEYFSETQRNKGNFPGRFSGRQFSNSRSEMNVSTLELGDSALYLCASRHGRGTGGQPYNGYTFGSGTRLTVV.

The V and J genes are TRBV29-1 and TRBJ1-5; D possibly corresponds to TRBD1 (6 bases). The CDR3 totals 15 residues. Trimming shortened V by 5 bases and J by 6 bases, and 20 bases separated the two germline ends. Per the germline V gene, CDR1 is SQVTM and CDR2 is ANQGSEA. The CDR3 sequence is CSVQVGTRGSQPQHF. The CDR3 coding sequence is TGCAGCGTTCAGGTGGGAACAAGGGGGAGTCAGCCCCAGCATTTT.